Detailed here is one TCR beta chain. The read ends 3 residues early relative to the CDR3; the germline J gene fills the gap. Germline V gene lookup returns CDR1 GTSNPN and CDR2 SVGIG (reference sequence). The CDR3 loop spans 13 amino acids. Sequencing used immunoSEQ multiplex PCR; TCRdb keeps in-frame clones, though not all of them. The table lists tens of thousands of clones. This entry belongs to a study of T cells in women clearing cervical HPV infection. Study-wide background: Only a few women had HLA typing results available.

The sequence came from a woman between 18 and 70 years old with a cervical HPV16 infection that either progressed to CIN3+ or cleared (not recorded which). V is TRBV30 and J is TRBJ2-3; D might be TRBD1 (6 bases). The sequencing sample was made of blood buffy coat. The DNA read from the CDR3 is TGTGCCTGGTCCCGGCAGGGGAATCGTCCG. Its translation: CAWSRQGNRP. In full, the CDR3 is CAWSRQGNRPQYF.